This TCR beta chain was captured in a study of OX40 agonist ivuxolimab in advanced cancers. Looking at the study overall: Patients got intravenous ivuxolimab at 0.01 to 10 mg/kg every 2 weeks. Treatment received earlier with anti-PD-1, anti-PD-L1 or anti-CTLA-4 agents was allowed, and less than 45% had some.

Germline-derived CDR1 and CDR2 are SGHRS and YFSETQ. V gave up 1 base and J gave up 5 bases, with 13 bases separating them. This CDR3 region has 14 residues. Assay: immunoSEQ multiplex PCR; the TCRdb copy retains only in-frame clones and omits some. In the table there are nearly 85,000 clones, roughly 85% of which are singletons. This specimen consisted of CD4+ or CD8+ T cells sorted from blood, obtained in a trial of the OX40 agonist ivuxolimab. The J gene is TRBJ2-7, the V gene TRBV5-1; tentatively, D is TRBD1 or TRBD2 (5 bases each). The TCR comes from an adult with an advanced solid tumor such as melanoma, head and neck, liver or kidney cancer. CDR3 protein: CASSLSAGTHEQYF. The CDR3 DNA is TGCGCCAGCAGCTTGTCCGCAGGGACCCACGAGCAGTACTTC.